These 23 T cell receptor beta chains came from one sample sequenced in a study of cytomegalovirus exposure and HLA in healthy donors. PCR employed 60 Vbeta and 13 Jbeta primers. TCRdb's copy holds only in-frame clones and misses some; the assay was immunoSEQ multiplex PCR. This sample has 180,000 or so clones, with nearly 80% found just once. Sequenced input: PBMCs. These receptors were collected from a man between 50 and 59 years old in good health and CMV-seropositive.

In the case of this clone: Relative to the germline gene, one junction end is altered; a read error may explain this. The chain links TRBV7-9 to TRBJ2-3; 12 nucleotides align to TRBD2. In germline, CDR1 is SEHNR, CDR2 FQNEAQ (reference sequence). The CDR3 has 17 amino acids. The CDR3 nucleotides are TGTTCCAGCAGCTTAGGACTAGCGGGGTCTCTCACAGATACGCAGTATTTT. Its protein is CSSSLGLAGSLTDTQYF.

CDR3 bases: TGTGCCAGCAGTTATGGACAGGGAGACGAGCAGTACTTC. Amino acids: CASSYGQGDEQYF. The chain recombines TRBV6-1 with TRBJ2-7; 8 bases map to TRBD1. V shed 5 bases and J 5 bases; nucleotides not matched to a gene: 5. CDR3 size: 13 residues. CDR1 is MNHNS, CDR2 SASEGT, per germline.

The chain carries TRBV5-1 and TRBJ2-7; 7 bases map to TRBD1. Germline V lookup: CDR1 SGHRS, CDR2 YFSETQ. The CDR3 runs 16 residues. V trimming: 0 bases; J trimming: 2 bases; junction bases outside the gene matches: 8. The DNA of the CDR3 is TGCGCCAGCAGCTTGGAACCACCCGACAGGGCCTACGAGCAGTACTTC. This codes for CASSLEPPDRAYEQYF.

V is TRBV6-5 and J is TRBJ2-3; a possible D gene is TRBD2 (5 bases). This CDR3 comprises 16 residues. Germline CDR1 MNHEY, CDR2 SVGAGI. With 4 bases removed from V and 10 bases from J, the gap between germline ends came to 24 bases. DNA for the CDR3: TGTGCCAGCAGTTTCAGTCCCGGAGGCCGTGGGGATGCGCAGTATTTT. Translated, it gives CASSFSPGGRGDAQYF.

The chain employs TRBV5-1 and TRBJ1-1; a weak D match, TRBD1 (6 bases). The germline V and J ends were trimmed by 1 base and 4 bases, with 11 bases remaining between them. Per the germline V gene, CDR1 is SGHRS and CDR2 is YFSETQ. The CDR3 has 14 residues. The CDR3, as DNA: TGCGCCAGCAGCTTGAGAGGGGGGGTCACTGAAGCTTTCTTT. Its translation is CASSLRGGVTEAFF.

This clone was counted only a few times. The gene calls are TRBV30 and TRBJ2-5; tentatively, D is TRBD1 (5 bases). This CDR3 is 14 amino acids long. Germline V gene sequence: CDR1 GTSNPN, CDR2 SVGIG (reference sequence). V gave up 2 bases and J gave up 2 bases, with 12 bases separating them. The CDR3 is CAWSPRQLQETQYF. CDR3 bases: TGTGCCTGGAGTCCGCGACAGCTACAAGAGACCCAGTACTTC.

The chain uses TRBV6-5 and TRBJ1-6; D gene ambiguous. CDR1 and CDR2 (germline): MNHEY, SVGAGI. The V gene lost 3 bases and the J gene lost 9 bases, with 12 bases spanning the gap. The CDR3 is 14 amino acids. This chain's CDR3 is CASSYLGEGSPLHF. As DNA, the CDR3 is TGTGCCAGCAGTTATCTCGGAGAGGGTTCACCCCTCCACTTT.

V gene TRBV28 combines with J gene TRBJ1-2, with D possibly matching TRBD1 (6 bases). Germline CDR1 reads MDHEN; CDR2 reads SYDVKM. Trimming shortened V by 2 bases and J by 4 bases, and 11 bases separated the two germline ends. The CDR3 sequence is 14 residues long. CDR3: CASSLRQASYGYTF. The CDR3 DNA sequence: TGTGCCAGCAGTTTACGACAGGCGTCCTATGGCTACACCTTC.

This rearrangement joins TRBV5-1 to TRBJ2-5; 9 bases match TRBD1. This CDR3 region has 16 residues. The ends lost 1 base at V and 1 base at J; junction bases unmatched: 5. From germline, CDR1 is SGHRS and CDR2 YFSETQ. The DNA of the CDR3 is TGCGCCAGCAGCTTGTGGGGGGACAGGGTCCAAGAGACCCAGTACTTC. It codes for CASSLWGDRVQETQYF.

This sequence joins TRBV20-1 and TRBJ1-4, with unresolved D. Trimming left V 7 bases short and J 8 bases short, with 11 bases between. CDR3 length: 11 amino acids. Per germline, CDR1 DFQATT and CDR2 SNEGSKA (reference sequence). The CDR3 nucleotides read TGCAGTGGGAGGCCCGAGGAAAAACTGTTTTTT. It translates to CSGRPEEKLFF.

With regard to this clone: One junction end does not reproduce the germline sequence, and a read error may be involved. V and J are TRBV6-6 and TRBJ2-1, with TRBD1 matching over 9 bases. The CDR3 is 15 residues long. Germline loops: CDR1 MNHNY, CDR2 SVGAGI (reference sequence). For the CDR3, the DNA is TGTGCCAGCAGTGACTCCGACAGGGGGTATAATGAGCAGTTCTTC. Protein sequence: CASSDSDRGYNEQFF.

This clone was detected a few times. The rearrangement links TRBV19 to TRBJ1-2; D is ambiguous. CDR1 and CDR2 (germline): LNHDA, SQIVND (reference sequence). CDR3 length: 14 residues. Trimming left V 5 bases short and J 4 bases short, with 14 bases between. The CDR3 bases are TGTGCCAGTAGTGGCTGGGCGTCCGTCTATGGCTACACCTTC. Translating it yields CASSGWASVYGYTF. Together with reference TRBV19 and TRBJ1-2, the CDR3 gives the full variable domain: DGGITQSPKYLFRKEGQNVTLSCEQNLNHDAMYWYRQDPGQGLRLIYYSQIVNDFQKGDIAEGYSVSREKKESFPLTVTSAQKNPTAFYLCASSGWASVYGYTFGSGTRLTVV.

This clone was observed a handful of times. The chain is built from TRBV28 and TRBJ1-4; tentative D call: TRBD1 (5 bases). Trimming stripped 5 bases from V and 8 bases from J, with 12 bases between. Germline V gene data show CDR1 as MDHEN and CDR2 as SYDVKM. The length of the CDR3 is 13 residues. CDR3 bases: TGTGCCAGCAGTCCCCCGGAGGGGGAAAAACTGTTTTTT. Its translation is CASSPPEGEKLFF.

The genes are TRBV7-2 and TRBJ2-7; TRBD1 matches 7 bases. Trimming took 1 base from V and 0 from J; bases not matched to a gene: 6. The CDR3 has 16 amino acids. Germline CDR1 is SGHTA and CDR2 is FQGNSA. CDR3 nucleotide sequence: TGTGCCAGCAGCTTAGTGGGGGCAGGGGGCTCCTACGAGCAGTACTTC. Translation: CASSLVGAGGSYEQYF. Filled out from reference TRBV7-2 and TRBJ2-7, the complete variable domain reads GAGVSQSPSNKVTEKGKDVELRCDPISGHTALYWYRQSLGQGLEFLIYFQGNSAPDKSGLPSDRFSAERTGGSVSTLTIQRTQQEDSAVYLCASSLVGAGGSYEQYFGPGTRLTVT.

The table lists this clone with a count of one. The chain uses TRBV14 and TRBJ2-3, with TRBD1 matching over 10 bases. Germline V gene sequence: CDR1 SGHDN, CDR2 FVKESK. The CDR3 loop spans 19 amino acids. V shed 3 bases and J 6 bases; nucleotides not matched to a gene: 18. CDR3 sequence (DNA): TGTGCCAGCAGCCAGAGGGACAGGGGAGGTCTTAGGTCTTATGATACGCAGTATTTT. This sequence encodes CASSQRDRGGLRSYDTQYF.

The chain couples TRBV13 to TRBJ2-1, with 10 bases lining up with TRBD1. The CDR3 is 17 residues long. Germline V gene sequence: CDR1 PRHDT, CDR2 FYEKMQ (reference sequence). V lost 5 bases to trimming and J lost 5 bases; unmatched junction nucleotides: 12. The CDR3 DNA sequence: TGTGCCAGCAGCCTAACGAGGAGGGACAGGGGCGACAATGAGCAGTTCTTC. It encodes CASSLTRRDRGDNEQFF.

CDR3 bases: TGTGCCAGCAGTGAAGGGGGCGGAACGCAGTATTTT. As protein: CASSEGGGTQYF. The chain couples TRBV2 to TRBJ2-3, with D perhaps TRBD1 (5 bases). The CDR3 totals 12 residues. With 1 base removed from V and 9 bases from J, the gap between germline ends came to 8 bases. Germline V gene sequence: CDR1 SNHLY, CDR2 FYNNEI. The full variable domain, rest sourced from reference TRBV2 and TRBJ2-3, is EPEVTQTPSHQVTQMGQEVILRCVPISNHLYFYWYRQILGQKVEFLVSFYNNEISEKSEIFDDQFSVERPDGSNFTLKIRSTKLEDSAMYFCASSEGGGTQYFGPGTRLTVL.

As regards this clone: Other nucleotide sequences in the sample specify the same CDR3. V gene TRBV5-1 combines with J gene TRBJ1-1; D is possibly TRBD1 (6 bases). CDR1 SGHRS and CDR2 YFSETQ come from the germline V gene. V was shortened by 0 bases and J by 1 base, with 7 bases between the two germline ends. The CDR3 is 14 amino acids. Here the CDR3 reads CASSLVGGNTEAFF. The CDR3 coding sequence is TGCGCCAGCAGCTTGGTAGGGGGGAACACTGAAGCTTTCTTT.

The V and J genes are TRBV10-1 and TRBJ2-2; TRBD1 is a possible D gene (6 bases). Per germline, CDR1 WNHNN and CDR2 SYGVQD (reference sequence). Trimming pared 3 bases from V and 1 base from J, leaving 12 bases between. This CDR3 contains 16 residues. The CDR3: CASSDRGPQNTGELFF. The CDR3 DNA reads as TGCGCCAGCAGTGACAGGGGACCTCAGAACACCGGGGAGCTGTTTTTT.

The chain recombines TRBV19 with TRBJ1-4, with 10 bases identical to TRBD1. Germline V lookup: CDR1 LNHDA, CDR2 SQIVND (reference sequence). The CDR3 totals 17 residues. V lost 5 bases, J lost 0 bases, and 6 bases stayed unmatched. The CDR3 bases are TGTGCCAGTAGTCCCCTGGGACAGGGGACAACTAATGAAAAACTGTTTTTT. It translates to CASSPLGQGTTNEKLFF.

The chain recombines TRBV7-6 with TRBJ2-3; D is unclear. CDR3 length equals 13 residues. V was clipped by 0 bases and J by 3 bases, with 4 bases between them. Germline CDR1 reads SGHVS; CDR2 reads FNYEAQ. CDR3 in DNA: TGTGCCAGCAGCTTAGCGGAGACAGATACGCAGTATTTT. Residues: CASSLAETDTQYF.

The count of this clone is one. The chain employs TRBV19 and TRBJ1-4; 7 positions agree with TRBD1. The J segment lost 7 bases and the V segment lost 7 bases, leaving 9 bases of the junction unmatched. Germline CDR1 reads LNHDA; CDR2 reads SQIVND (reference sequence). The CDR3 contains 14 residues. CDR3 nucleotide sequence: TGTGCCAGTACCCCGACAGGGTCCGGTGAAAAACTGTTTTTT. Its translation: CASTPTGSGEKLFF.

The count of this clone is one. The gene calls are TRBV6-5 and TRBJ2-7; TRBD2 aligns across 9 bases. V dropped 2 bases and J dropped 4; count of bases not matched to a gene: 6. CDR1 is MNHEY and CDR2 is SVGAGI in the germline V gene. There are 15 residues in the CDR3. CDR3 sequence (DNA): TGTGCCAGCAGTTACCCAGCGGGGGGCCGGTACGAGCAGTACTTC. The encoded protein is CASSYPAGGRYEQYF.